Each of the 26 T cell receptor beta chains below was sequenced from the same sample in a study of a mutant IDH1 vaccine in newly diagnosed glioma. The method was immunoSEQ multiplex PCR; TCRdb's version includes in-frame clones alone and lacks a portion of them. The sample includes 75,000 to 80,000 clones, more than 80% of them seen just once. Specified time point: week 23, last vaccination. Every single dose of the vaccine, 300 ug of mutant IDH1 20-mer peptide, came with topical imiquimod. Their recognized antigens are unknown. The sequencing here drew on PBMCs, taken from a glioma patient whose treatment included an IDH1 peptide vaccine. Every receptor here comes from a woman aged 45-60 years with glioma.

The chain recombines TRBV27 with TRBJ2-1; D may be TRBD1 or TRBD2 (5 bases each). The CDR3 sequence is 15 residues long. CDR1 MNHEY and CDR2 SMNVEV come from the germline V gene (reference sequence). V was cut by 5 bases and J by 2 bases, with 13 bases left in between. CDR3 in DNA: TGTGCCAGCAGTCCTCGGGGCGGAGCCTACAATGAGCAGTTCTTC. Its protein is CASSPRGGAYNEQFF.

The rearrangement joins TRBV7-2 to TRBJ2-4; D unclear. Germline V CDR1 and CDR2: SGHTA, FQGNSA. The CDR3 totals 16 residues. V shed 1 base and J shed 3 bases, with 13 bases lying between them. In DNA form, the CDR3 reads TGTGCCAGCAGCTTAGACGGGTATCGAGGCAAAAACATTCAGTACTTC. Amino acids: CASSLDGYRGKNIQYF.

The chain combines TRBV7-8 with TRBJ2-4, with 7 bases aligning to TRBD1. The CDR3 extends over 14 amino acids. The junction had 6 bases not matched to a gene; V was cut back by 4 bases and J by 6 bases. The germline V gene has CDR1 SGHVS and CDR2 FQNEAQ. The CDR3 sequence: CASSSTGMTNIQYF. The CDR3 nucleotides read TGTGCCAGCAGCTCGACAGGGATGACAAACATTCAGTACTTC.

The V gene is TRBV28, the J gene TRBJ2-3; tentative D call: TRBD1 (6 bases). Trimming left V 7 bases short and J 3 bases short, with 11 bases between. Looked up from germline, CDR1 is MDHEN and CDR2 is SYDVKM. The CDR3 is 13 residues long. In DNA, the CDR3 is TGTGCCAGCATTCGGACAGTTACAGATACGCAGTATTTT. This sequence encodes CASIRTVTDTQYF.

The chain joins TRBV5-5 to TRBJ2-3; possibly TRBD2 for D (5 bases). The CDR3 sequence is 15 residues long. Trimming removed 5 bases from V and 2 bases from J, with 15 bases in between. Germline V gene data show CDR1 as SGHKS and CDR2 as YYEKEE (reference sequence). The CDR3 coding sequence is TGTGCCAGCAGGAGGAGGAACACAGACACAGATACGCAGTATTTT. Translation gives CASRRRNTDTDTQYF.

This chain uses TRBV6-5 with TRBJ1-3; D unresolved. Germline V gene sequence: CDR1 MNHEY, CDR2 SVGAGI. The length of the CDR3 is 15 residues. Trimming shortened V by 0 bases and J by 0 bases, and 6 bases separated the two germline ends. This CDR3 reads CASSYSVLSGNTIYF. The CDR3 DNA is TGTGCCAGCAGTTACTCTGTCCTCTCTGGAAACACCATATATTTT.

V and J are TRBV7-2 and TRBJ2-1; no reliable D call. Per the germline V gene, CDR1 is SGHTA and CDR2 is FQGNSA. V was cut by 7 bases and J by 2 bases, with 12 bases left in between. This CDR3 comprises 14 residues. This CDR3 reads CASILGAPYNEQFF. CDR3 nucleotides: TGTGCCAGCATTTTAGGAGCACCCTACAATGAGCAGTTCTTC.

The V call is TRBV11-1, the J call TRBJ2-3; no reliable D call. The germline V and J ends were trimmed by 1 base and 2 bases, with 13 bases remaining between them. This CDR3 region has 16 residues. Germline lookup yields CDR1 SGHAT and CDR2 FQDESV (reference sequence). The chain's CDR3 is CASSLEGLSLTDTQYF. The CDR3 DNA follows: TGTGCCAGCAGCTTAGAAGGGCTTAGTCTCACAGATACGCAGTATTTT.

V and J are TRBV9 and TRBJ2-2; TRBD2 is a possible D gene (5 bases). The CDR3 runs 15 residues. V was clipped by 4 bases and J by 4 bases, with 14 bases between them. Per germline, CDR1 SGDLS and CDR2 YYNGEE. CDR3 sequence: CASSSPARGTGELFF. In DNA form, the CDR3 reads TGTGCCAGCAGCTCCCCAGCCCGGGGCACCGGGGAGCTGTTTTTT. The full variable domain, rest sourced from reference TRBV9 and TRBJ2-2, is DSGVTQTPKHLITATGQRVTLRCSPRSGDLSVYWYQQSLDQGLQFLIQYYNGEERAKGNILERFSAQQFPDLHSELNLSSLELGDSALYFCASSSPARGTGELFFGEGSRLTVL.

The chain joins TRBV28 to TRBJ1-1, with no clear D. This CDR3 contains 12 residues. Between the trimmed V and J ends, which lost 5 bases and 3 bases, there was a span of 7 bases. Germline V gene lookup returns CDR1 MDHEN and CDR2 SYDVKM. The CDR3: CASSPGDTEAFF. CDR3 nucleotides: TGTGCCAGCAGTCCCGGGGACACTGAAGCTTTCTTT.

The chain is built from TRBV29-1 and TRBJ1-3, with a tentative D call TRBD1 (5 bases). From germline, CDR1 is SQVTM and CDR2 ANQGSEA. The V and J ends lost 4 bases and 8 bases respectively, with 9 bases between them. The CDR3 length is 11 residues. DNA of the CDR3: TGCAGCGTTGGAAGGGGAGACACCATATATTTT. Encoded protein: CSVGRGDTIYF. The whole variable domain, filled in from reference TRBV29-1 and TRBJ1-3, reads SAVISQKPSRDICQRGTSLTIQCQVDSQVTMMFWYRQQPGQSLTLIATANQGSEATYESGFVIDKFPISRPNLTFSTLTVSNMSPEDSSIYLCSVGRGDTIYFGEGSWLTVV.

The chain links TRBV10-3 to TRBJ2-7; the match to TRBD1 covers 7 bases. With 4 bases clipped from V and 0 bases from J, the junction kept 6 bases outside the gene matches. The CDR3 runs to 15 residues. Germline-derived CDR1 and CDR2 are ENHRY and SYGVKD. The CDR3 coding sequence is TGTGCCATCAGTGCCCAGACAGGGAGCTCCTACGAGCAGTACTTC. Translating gives CAISAQTGSSYEQYF.

The rearrangement links TRBV19 to TRBJ2-4, with D uncertain. The CDR3 is made up of 14 amino acids. Germline CDR1 and CDR2: LNHDA and SQIVND (reference sequence). Between the trimmed V and J ends, which lost 6 bases and 0 bases, there was a span of 9 bases. The CDR3 sequence: CASREQLAKNIQYF. The CDR3 coding sequence is TGTGCCAGTAGGGAGCAACTAGCCAAAAACATTCAGTACTTC.

This chain connects TRBV9 to TRBJ2-2; D tentatively reads TRBD1 or TRBD2 (5 bases each). The CDR3 is 15 residues long. Trimming took off 1 base at V and 7 bases at J, with 14 bases between the two ends. Germline V gene data show CDR1 as SGDLS and CDR2 as YYNGEE. CDR3 region: CASSVLGDVIGELFF. In DNA form, the CDR3 reads TGTGCCAGCAGCGTACTAGGGGACGTCATCGGGGAGCTGTTTTTT.

V usage is TRBV9 and J usage is TRBJ1-2, with D possibly matching TRBD1 (6 bases). V gave up 4 bases and J gave up 4 bases, with 20 bases separating them. CDR1 and CDR2 (germline): SGDLS, YYNGEE. The CDR3 has 16 amino acids. For the CDR3, the DNA is TGTGCCAGCAGCACAGACAGGACCAATTTGGTCTATGGCTACACCTTC. As protein: CASSTDRTNLVYGYTF.

In the case of this clone: Compared with germline, one end of the junction differs, possibly owing to a read error. Different DNA sequences within this sample yield the same CDR3. CDR3 bases: TGCGCCACCAGCAGGTCCATGGACATAGCCTACGAGCAGTACTTC. Protein: CATSRSMDIAYEQYF. J is TRBJ2-7 and V is TRBV15; D possibly corresponds to TRBD1 (5 bases). CDR1 is LNHNV and CDR2 is YYDKDF in the germline V gene (reference sequence). The CDR3 sequence is 15 residues long.

J is TRBJ2-7 and V is TRBV7-8; D gene ambiguous. Germline CDR1 SGHVS, CDR2 FQNEAQ. The CDR3 consists of 14 residues. Trimming pared 1 base from V and 3 bases from J, leaving 10 bases between. CDR3 coding DNA: TGTGCCAGCAGCTTAGAACCCACCAACTACGAGCAGTACTTC. Its protein is CASSLEPTNYEQYF.

CDR3 protein: CASSSGPLAVYNEQFF. The CDR3 DNA is TGTGCCAGCAGCTCCGGCCCGTTAGCGGTCTACAATGAGCAGTTCTTC. This chain joins TRBV7-9 and TRBJ2-1; TRBD2 is a possible D gene (6 bases). This CDR3 comprises 16 residues. Germline loops: CDR1 SEHNR, CDR2 FQNEAQ (reference sequence). The V gene lost 4 bases and the J gene lost 3 bases, with 16 bases spanning the gap.

V usage is TRBV19 and J usage is TRBJ1-2, with unresolved D. From germline, CDR1 is LNHDA and CDR2 SQIVND (reference sequence). The V end lost 0 bases, the J end lost 4 bases, and 9 bases lay between the germline ends. The CDR3 loop spans 14 amino acids. CDR3 DNA: TGTGCCAGTAGTATAGATTTGGAACTCTATGGCTACACCTTC. Translation: CASSIDLELYGYTF.

V is TRBV7-9 and J is TRBJ2-1; the match to TRBD2 covers 8 bases. V gave up 4 bases and J gave up 10 bases; unmatched junction bases: 12. Germline assignment: CDR1 SEHNR and CDR2 FQNEAQ (reference sequence). This CDR3 has 15 amino acids. CDR3 bases: TGTGCCAGCAGCTGGCCGGCAGCGGGAGTTGAAGAGCAGTTCTTC. This encodes CASSWPAAGVEEQFF.

The chain employs TRBV14 and TRBJ2-5; 11 positions match TRBD2. Germline CDR1 SGHDN, CDR2 FVKESK. The CDR3 loop spans 17 amino acids. Trimming at V came to 0 bases and at J to 2 bases, leaving 5 bases not matched to a gene. CDR3 sequence: CASSQDASSGGQETQYF. CDR3 nucleotides: TGTGCCAGCAGCCAAGATGCCTCTAGCGGGGGGCAAGAGACCCAGTACTTC. Variable domain in full (rest from reference TRBV14 and TRBJ2-5): EAGVTQFPSHSVIEKGQTVTLRCDPISGHDNLYWYRRVMGKEIKFLLHFVKESKQDESGMPNNRFLAERTGGTYSTLKVQPAELEDSGVYFCASSQDASSGGQETQYFGPGTRLLVL.

This rearrangement joins TRBV5-5 to TRBJ2-2; D possibly corresponds to TRBD1 (6 bases). This CDR3 spans 15 amino acids. Germline CDR1 is SGHKS and CDR2 is YYEKEE (reference sequence). Trimming shortened V by 6 bases and J by 2 bases, and 14 bases separated the two germline ends. CDR3 bases: TGTGCCAGCACCAGGGGAAGGGTAAACACCGGGGAGCTGTTTTTT. Protein: CASTRGRVNTGELFF.

The chain uses TRBV27 and TRBJ2-2; a weak D match, TRBD2 (5 bases). The V gene's germline CDR1 is MNHEY and CDR2 SMNVEV (reference sequence). V was trimmed by 3 bases and J by 4 bases, leaving 12 bases between them. The CDR3 consists of 15 residues. CDR3 loop: CASSFPEVATGELFF. DNA for the CDR3: TGTGCCAGCAGTTTCCCGGAGGTGGCCACCGGGGAGCTGTTTTTT.

J is TRBJ2-7 and V is TRBV6-6; 10 nucleotides align to TRBD1. Per germline, CDR1 MNHNY and CDR2 SVGAGI (reference sequence). The length of the CDR3 is 15 residues. Trimming took 3 bases from V and 3 from J; bases not matched to a gene: 5. CDR3 in DNA: TGTGCCAGCAGTTATCCGGGACAGGGGCACTACGAGCAGTACTTC. This translates into CASSYPGQGHYEQYF.

This chain joins TRBV11-2 and TRBJ1-1; the D gene is possibly TRBD1 (5 bases). Germline V gene data show CDR1 as SGHAT and CDR2 as FQNNGV. CDR3 length equals 13 residues. V lost 6 bases, J lost 7 bases, and 15 bases lay in between. The CDR3 DNA is TGTGCCAGCAGTCCAGGCGGGGGGGGTGAAGCTTTCTTT. Its protein product is CASSPGGGGEAFF.

This clone was found once. The chain is built from TRBV19 and TRBJ1-2, with TRBD1 identical over 7 bases. The CDR3 spans 15 residues. Losses at the gene ends were 4 bases for V and 6 bases for J; bases not matched to a gene: 11. In germline, CDR1 is LNHDA, CDR2 SQIVND (reference sequence). The CDR3 sequence is CASSSPGTEMDGYTF. The CDR3 DNA reads TGTGCCAGTAGTAGTCCGGGGACAGAAATGGATGGCTACACCTTC.